The 31 T cell receptor beta chains in this list originate from one sample, sequenced in a study of post-analysis software for immune sequencing data. No antigens are known for them. The authors incorporated unique molecular identifiers into the TCR beta cDNA libraries. TCRdb processed the PCR reads anew with MiXCR; each CDR3 protein has one entry. The repertoire holds roughly 730,000 distinct CDR3 sequences, with 25% to 30% as singletons. Study-wide results and limits: TRBV5-6, TRBV5-1 and TRBV20-1 were among roughly five TRBV segments more frequent in patients than controls.

The sequencing input was blood. The receptors here all came from a girl aged 10-17 years with multiple sclerosis.

The chain uses TRBV12-5 and TRBJ2-3; possibly TRBD1 for D (6 bases). Trimming pared 6 bases from V and 4 bases from J, leaving 23 bases between. This CDR3 is built from 17 residues. Germline CDR1 LGHNT, CDR2 FRNRAP. CDR3 region: CASGDPDSQERADTQYF. In DNA, the CDR3 is TGTGCTAGTGGCGACCCGGACAGTCAAGAACGGGCAGATACGCAGTATTTT.

The chain uses TRBV20-1 and TRBJ2-5; tentative D call: TRBD1 (6 bases). The J call is in doubt because the DNA end fits TRBJ2-7 better. Germline CDR1 reads DFQATT; CDR2 reads SNEGSKA (reference sequence). This CDR3 is 15 amino acids long. The CDR3 bases are TGCAGTGCTAGGGATTTGACAGGTACTTTGGACGAGCAGTACTTC. The encoded protein is CSARDLTGTLDEQYF.

J is TRBJ1-2 and V is TRBV12-3 or TRBV12-4; 9 bases match TRBD1. The CDR3 covers 16 residues. V shed 4 bases and J 3 bases; nucleotides not matched to a gene: 9. CDR3 coding DNA: TGTGCCAGCAGTTGGACAGGGGCCACCCTAGACTATGGCTACACCTTC. It translates to CASSWTGATLDYGYTF.

In its sample, this clonotype was seen many times. This sequence joins TRBV20-1 and TRBJ1-5, with D perhaps matching TRBD1 (5 bases). V lost 6 bases to trimming and J lost 4 bases, with 10 bases between them. The CDR3 extends over 12 amino acids. Germline CDR1 reads DFQATT; CDR2 reads SNEGSKA (reference sequence). The CDR3 DNA follows: TGCAGTGCCCGGGACGGTAATCAGCCCCAGCATTTT. This encodes CSARDGNQPQHF.

This clonotype was seen a few times. The V call is TRBV4-3, the J call TRBJ2-3, with a weak D call TRBD1 (5 bases). The ends were cut back, 3 bases at V and 4 bases at J, with 11 bases in the middle. Per the germline V gene, CDR1 is LGHNA and CDR2 is YSLEER. This CDR3 contains 14 residues. CDR3 residues: CASSQQGRADTQYF. Here the CDR3 DNA reads TGCGCCAGCAGCCAGCAGGGAAGGGCAGATACGCAGTATTTT.

This clonotype was found a few times. CDR3 region: CAISDQSYEQYF. CDR3 in DNA: TGTGCCATCAGTGACCAATCCTACGAGCAGTACTTC. The genes are TRBV10-3 and TRBJ2-5; D gene uncertain. The J call may not be correct, given that the DNA end is closer to TRBJ2-7. Per the germline V gene, CDR1 is ENHRY and CDR2 is SYGVKD. The CDR3 has 12 amino acids.

This clonotype has just a few counts. V usage is TRBV5-4 and J usage is TRBJ2-1; 8 positions match TRBD2. The ends lost 1 base at V and 4 bases at J; junction bases unmatched: 7. The germline gives CDR1 SGHNT, CDR2 YYREEE (reference sequence). The length of the CDR3 is 16 residues. CDR3 DNA: TGTGCCAGCAGCTTGACTGTGTCTAGCGGGTACAATGAGCAGTTCTTC. Amino acid sequence: CASSLTVSSGYNEQFF. Complete variable domain (other parts from reference TRBV5-4 and TRBJ2-1): ETGVTQSPTHLIKTRGQQVTLRCSSQSGHNTVSWYQQALGQGPQFIFQYYREEENGRGNFPPRFSGLQFPNYSSELNVNALELDDSALYLCASSLTVSSGYNEQFFGPGTRLTVL.

This clonotype has a handful of counts. This chain links TRBV29-1 with TRBJ1-4, with no clear D. CDR1 is SQVTM and CDR2 is ANQGSEA in the germline V gene. This CDR3 comprises 15 residues. V was cut by 6 bases and J by 3 bases, with 17 bases left in between. CDR3 nucleotide sequence: TGCAGCGTGCGGACCGCCCGTTTGGCTAATGAAAAACTGTTTTTT. As protein: CSVRTARLANEKLFF.

This rearrangement joins TRBV20-1 to TRBJ2-1; D unresolved. The J call may be in error: the DNA end matches TRBJ2-7 better. This CDR3 has 15 residues. Germline V gene data show CDR1 as DFQATT and CDR2 as SNEGSKA (reference sequence). The CDR3 sequence: CSAPNSASSYNEQYF. Here the CDR3 DNA reads TGCAGTGCCCCAAACAGCGCCAGCTCCTACAATGAGCAGTACTTC.

This clonotype has a handful of counts. The chain is built from TRBV20-1 and TRBJ1-4; D ambiguous. The V end was cut by 0 bases, the J end by 4 bases, with 12 bases between. Germline V gene sequence: CDR1 DFQATT, CDR2 SNEGSKA (reference sequence). The CDR3 spans 15 residues. CDR3 sequence: CSARDDGVLNEKLFF. CDR3 nucleotides: TGCAGTGCTAGAGATGACGGGGTGCTTAATGAAAAACTGTTTTTT.

The chain combines TRBV9 with TRBJ2-7; possible D gene TRBD2, 6 bases. The V end was cut by 4 bases, the J end by 4 bases, with 12 bases between. From germline, CDR1 is SGDLS and CDR2 YYNGEE. The CDR3 loop spans 13 amino acids. Written as DNA, the CDR3 is TGTGCCAGCAGCCGGGAGCTTTTATACGAGCAGTACTTC. This encodes CASSRELLYEQYF.

This clonotype has a handful of counts. V usage is TRBV4-1 and J usage is TRBJ2-7; the D gene is possibly TRBD2 (5 bases). Trimming shortened V by 1 base and J by 3 bases, and 13 bases separated the two germline ends. Germline loops: CDR1 MGHRA, CDR2 YSYEKL. The CDR3 runs 15 residues. The CDR3 spells CASSQAWGVSYEQYF. The DNA of the CDR3 is TGCGCCAGCAGCCAAGCGTGGGGAGTGAGCTACGAGCAGTACTTC.

As concerns this clonotype: This may be a read error, as it is one base from a much larger clone. The chain combines TRBV10-3 with TRBJ1-1; no clear D gene. The CDR3 runs 13 residues. The V and J ends lost 10 bases and 4 bases respectively, with 16 bases between them. Per germline, CDR1 ENHRY and CDR2 SYGVKD. CDR3 residues: CATIREVGTEAFF. CDR3 coding DNA: TGTGCCACCATTAGGGAGGTTGGCACTGAAGCTTTCTTT.

There are a few counts of this clonotype. The germline gene is not matched at one end of the junction; a read error may be the cause. The V call is TRBV12-3 or TRBV12-4, the J call TRBJ1-1; TRBD1 matches 7 bases. This CDR3 comprises 14 residues. In DNA form, the CDR3 reads TGCGCCAGCAGCTTGGGAGGGGGCCGGACTGAAGCTTTCTTT. This translates into CASSLGGGRTEAFF.

The chain uses TRBV7-2 and TRBJ2-1, with D possibly matching TRBD1 (5 bases). The CDR3 is made up of 16 amino acids. Germline lookup yields CDR1 SGHTA and CDR2 FQGNSA. V was trimmed by 5 bases and J by 0 bases, leaving 14 bases between them. The CDR3: CASSPSLDTSYNEQFF. CDR3 DNA: TGTGCCAGCAGCCCCTCGTTGGACACCTCCTACAATGAGCAGTTCTTC.

This clonotype was seen a handful of times. This chain links TRBV20-1 with TRBJ2-1, with D unresolved. The CDR3 has 13 residues. The ends were cut back, 6 bases at V and 1 base at J, with 10 bases in the middle. The germline gives CDR1 DFQATT, CDR2 SNEGSKA (reference sequence). The CDR3 DNA follows: TGCAGTGCCCTTACGACGTCCTACAATGAGCAGTTCTTC. It codes for CSALTTSYNEQFF.

This clonotype has only a few counts. The chain couples TRBV5-1 to TRBJ1-4; D unresolved. CDR1 SGHRS and CDR2 YFSETQ come from the germline V gene. Trimming pared 5 bases from V and 4 bases from J, leaving 6 bases between. CDR3 length equals 12 residues. The CDR3 DNA reads as TGCGCCAGCAGGGAGGGTAATGAAAAACTGTTTTTT. This encodes CASREGNEKLFF.

This clonotype was counted only a few times. Given a much more abundant clone one base away, this may be a read error. The chain couples TRBV5-1 to TRBJ2-1, with D maybe TRBD1 (6 bases). The J call is uncertain, as TRBJ2-7 better fits the DNA end. The CDR3 runs 14 residues. Germline lookup yields CDR1 SGHRS and CDR2 YFSETQ. The CDR3 protein is CATRLDSSYNEQYF. The CDR3 DNA reads as TGCGCCACCAGGCTGGACAGTTCTTACAATGAGCAGTACTTC.

There are a few counts of this clonotype. The V call is TRBV2, the J call TRBJ2-7, with 10 bases lining up with TRBD1. Germline V lookup: CDR1 SNHLY, CDR2 FYNNEI. The CDR3 is made up of 15 amino acids. V lost 6 bases to trimming and J lost 9 bases; unmatched junction nucleotides: 14. CDR3 protein: CASRTGGETLRGQYF. CDR3 sequence (DNA): TGTGCCAGCAGGACAGGGGGCGAGACCCTACGAGGGCAGTACTTC.

The chain employs TRBV6-6 and TRBJ2-3; D might be TRBD2 (6 bases). Trimming removed 3 bases from V and 2 bases from J, with 15 bases in between. From germline, CDR1 is MNHNY and CDR2 SVGAGI (reference sequence). The CDR3 spans 16 residues. CDR3 in amino acids: CASSYGTGTPTDTQYF. Here the CDR3 DNA reads TGTGCCAGCAGTTATGGGACTGGGACCCCCACAGATACGCAGTATTTT.

Many counts were recorded for this clonotype. The chain recombines TRBV20-1 with TRBJ1-6, with a possible D match to TRBD1 (5 bases). The CDR3 is 15 amino acids. Germline loops: CDR1 DFQATT, CDR2 SNEGSKA (reference sequence). The CDR3 loop is CSTRPGRQSNSPLHF. The CDR3 region has the DNA TGCAGCACTCGGCCAGGGCGGCAGAGTAATTCACCCCTCCACTTT.

The chain combines TRBV7-2 with TRBJ1-1; D call uncertain. Trimming pared 1 base from V and 6 bases from J, leaving 9 bases between. The germline V gene encodes CDR1 SGHTA and CDR2 FQGNSA. CDR3 length equals 13 residues. In DNA form, the CDR3 reads TGTGCCAGCAGCTTAGTAGTGGAAGCTGAAGCTTTCTTT. It translates to CASSLVVEAEAFF.

This clonotype came up a few times. The genes are TRBV5-6 and TRBJ2-7; no clear D. This CDR3 region has 13 residues. V lost 1 base and J lost 1, with 6 bases in between. Germline V lookup: CDR1 SGHDT, CDR2 YYEEEE. The CDR3 loop is CASSLTASYEQYF. The CDR3 coding sequence is TGTGCCAGCAGCTTGACCGCTTCCTACGAGCAGTACTTC.

On this clonotype itself: A clone one base away is much larger, so this may be a read error. This chain joins TRBV7-2 and TRBJ2-7, with 7 bases fitting TRBD1. This CDR3 is built from 14 residues. V lost 2 bases and J lost 2; bases outside the gene matches: 3. Per germline, CDR1 SGHTA and CDR2 FQGNSA. The CDR3: CASSLRDSPYEQYF. In DNA, the CDR3 is TGTGCCAGCAGCTTAAGGGACAGCCCCTACGAGCAGTACTTC. Full variable domain (missing parts from reference TRBV7-2 and TRBJ2-7): GAGVSQSPSNKVTEKGKDVELRCDPISGHTALYWYRQSLGQGLEFLIYFQGNSAPDKSGLPSDRFSAERTGGSVSTLTIQRTQQEDSAVYLCASSLRDSPYEQYFGPGTRLTVT.

V is TRBV13 and J is TRBJ2-7; D is possibly TRBD2 (5 bases). The CDR3 loop spans 15 amino acids. Trimming removed 3 bases at V and 2 bases at J, with 14 bases between. Germline V gene data show CDR1 as PRHDT and CDR2 as FYEKMQ (reference sequence). CDR3 residues: CASSFSRAVAYEQYF. DNA of the CDR3: TGTGCCAGCAGCTTCTCCCGAGCGGTAGCCTACGAGCAGTACTTC.

The sample holds a few counts of this clonotype. The chain employs TRBV5-6 and TRBJ2-1; tentative D call: TRBD2 (6 bases). The CDR3 loop spans 14 amino acids. Germline values: CDR1 SGHDT, CDR2 YYEEEE. V was clipped by 2 bases and J by 7 bases, with 13 bases between them. Here the CDR3 DNA reads TGTGCCAGCAGCTTTACCGGGACTGGGAATGAGCAGTTCTTC. Translating it yields CASSFTGTGNEQFF.

This clonotype showed up just once. The chain recombines TRBV12-3 or TRBV12-4 with TRBJ1-6; 8 nucleotides line up with TRBD1. Losses at the gene ends were 4 bases for V and 7 bases for J; bases not matched to a gene: 3. The CDR3 length is 14 residues. CDR3 coding DNA: TGTGCCAGCAGTTGGACAGGGAGAAATTCACCCCTCCACTTT. This sequence encodes CASSWTGRNSPLHF.

The J gene is TRBJ2-3, the V gene TRBV7-9; no reliable D call. Trimming cost V 4 bases and J 6 bases, with 17 bases left between them. The CDR3 runs to 15 residues. From germline, CDR1 is SEHNR and CDR2 FQNEAQ (reference sequence). CDR3 in amino acids: CASSSPEALTDTQYF. For the CDR3, the DNA is TGTGCCAGCAGCTCCCCGGAAGCCCTCACGGATACGCAGTATTTT.

The chain is built from TRBV6-1 and TRBJ2-5, with D possibly TRBD1 on 7 matching bases. CDR3 size: 20 residues. V lost 8 bases and J 0 bases, leaving 31 bases between the germline ends. The germline CDR1 and CDR2 sequences are MNHNS and SASEGT. The CDR3 is CASFSPTDGGPGGYQETQYF. The CDR3 nucleotides read TGTGCCAGCTTTTCCCCTACGGACGGAGGCCCAGGGGGGTACCAAGAGACCCAGTACTTC.

This clonotype was counted only a few times. This chain links TRBV5-1 with TRBJ2-1; 9 positions match TRBD1. The CDR3 contains 15 residues. With 4 bases clipped from V and 6 bases from J, the junction kept 8 bases outside the gene matches. Germline CDR1 and CDR2: SGHRS and YFSETQ. The CDR3 loop reads CASSPGDRDSNEQFF. For the CDR3, the DNA is TGCGCCAGCAGCCCGGGGGACAGGGACAGCAATGAGCAGTTCTTC.

The gene calls are TRBV2 and TRBJ2-6, with TRBD1 matching over 8 bases. The germline V gene has CDR1 SNHLY and CDR2 FYNNEI. J was trimmed by 1 base and V by 4 bases; bases with no gene match: 18. The CDR3 is made up of 21 amino acids. CDR3 bases: TGTGCCAGCAGTGGGGCCGGACAGGGTCCAACTATCCTTTCTGGGGCCAACGTCCTGACTTTC. Its translation: CASSGAGQGPTILSGANVLTF. Combining the CDR3 with reference TRBV2 and TRBJ2-6 gives the whole variable domain EPEVTQTPSHQVTQMGQEVILRCVPISNHLYFYWYRQILGQKVEFLVSFYNNEISEKSEIFDDQFSVERPDGSNFTLKIRSTKLEDSAMYFCASSGAGQGPTILSGANVLTFGAGSRLTVL.